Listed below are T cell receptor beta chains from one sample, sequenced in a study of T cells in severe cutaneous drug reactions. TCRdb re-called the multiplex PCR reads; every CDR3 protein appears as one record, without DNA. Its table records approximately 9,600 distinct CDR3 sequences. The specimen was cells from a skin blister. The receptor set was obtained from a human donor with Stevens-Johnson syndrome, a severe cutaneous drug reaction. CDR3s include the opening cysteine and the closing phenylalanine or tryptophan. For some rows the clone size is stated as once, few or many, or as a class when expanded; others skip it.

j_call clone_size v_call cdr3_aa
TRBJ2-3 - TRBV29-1 CSAGGGRGRDTQYF
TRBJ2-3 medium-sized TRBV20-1 CSATSRGTSTDTQYF
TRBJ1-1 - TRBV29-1 CSVTGTGAPGYSEAFF
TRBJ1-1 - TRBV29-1 CSAIDRGKAEAFF
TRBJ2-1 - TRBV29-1 CSVDREPNEQFF
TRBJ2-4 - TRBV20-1 CSARSHILAKNIQYF
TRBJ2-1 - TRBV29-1 CSVEVYGTSGGGDEQFF
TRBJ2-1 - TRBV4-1 CASSQDPSYNEQFF
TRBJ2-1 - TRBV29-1 CSVGRGSYNEQFF
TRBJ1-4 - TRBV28 CASSLGYTGGEEKLFF
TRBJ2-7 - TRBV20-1 CSARDDRDSYEQYF
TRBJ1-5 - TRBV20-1 CSAQTPNQPQHF
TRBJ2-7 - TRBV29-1 CSVEDGRTNSYEQYF
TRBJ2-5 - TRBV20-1 CSARAQQGREETQYF
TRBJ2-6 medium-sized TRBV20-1 CSASSSSGANVLTF
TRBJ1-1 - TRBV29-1 CSVVDRGKTEAFF
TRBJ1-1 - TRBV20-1 CSAGTGGWEDTEAFF
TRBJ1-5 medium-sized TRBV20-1 CSAFSGGIVSNQPQHF
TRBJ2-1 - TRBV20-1 CSAAGDSYNEQFF
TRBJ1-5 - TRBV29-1 CSVPLRGQLGSNQPQHF
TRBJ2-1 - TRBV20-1 CSARAGSDFVNEQFF
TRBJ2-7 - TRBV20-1 CSARAGVNYKQYF
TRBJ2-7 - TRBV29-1 CSVAEGRGAYEQYF
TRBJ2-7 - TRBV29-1 CSVEEHPWGGTYEQYF
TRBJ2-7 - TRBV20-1 CSARIGSGRRNYEQYF
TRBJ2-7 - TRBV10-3 CAMSFDGTGDHEQYF
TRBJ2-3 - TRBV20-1 CSARGGASGSPDTQYF
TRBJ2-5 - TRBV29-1 CSVVGGTGFNFGTQYF
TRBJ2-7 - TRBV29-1 CSVSAVSGRYSYEQYF
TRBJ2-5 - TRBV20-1 CSDQDQPQETQYF
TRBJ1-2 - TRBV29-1 CSAHSTDPYGYTF
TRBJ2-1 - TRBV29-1 CSSSGLAGSYNEQFF
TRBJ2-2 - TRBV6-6 CASPGGGLTGELFF
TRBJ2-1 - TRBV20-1 CSSQGTLSSYNEQFF
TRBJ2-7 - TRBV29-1 CSVEERGGAEQYF
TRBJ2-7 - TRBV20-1 CSASWSAGMSYEQYF
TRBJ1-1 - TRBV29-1 CSSQDRKNTEAFF
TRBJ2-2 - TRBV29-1 CSVERQGTGELFF
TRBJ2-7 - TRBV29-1 CSASDRVREQYF
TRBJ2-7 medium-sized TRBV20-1 CSASGSSGTNTYEQYF
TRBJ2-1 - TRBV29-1 CSALRDTAYNEQFF
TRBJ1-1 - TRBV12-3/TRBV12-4 CASSLGGTGGAGTEAFF